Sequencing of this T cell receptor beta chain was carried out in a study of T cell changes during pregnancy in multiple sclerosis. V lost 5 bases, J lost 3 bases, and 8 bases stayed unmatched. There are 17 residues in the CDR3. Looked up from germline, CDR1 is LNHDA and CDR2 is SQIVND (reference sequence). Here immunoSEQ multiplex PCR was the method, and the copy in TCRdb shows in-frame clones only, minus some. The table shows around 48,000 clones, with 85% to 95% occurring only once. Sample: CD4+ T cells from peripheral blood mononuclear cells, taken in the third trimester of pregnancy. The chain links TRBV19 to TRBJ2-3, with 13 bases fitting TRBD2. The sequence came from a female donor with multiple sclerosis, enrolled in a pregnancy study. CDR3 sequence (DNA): TGTGCCAGTAGTGCCCGGACTAGCGGGAGTTATACAGATACGCAGTATTTT. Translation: CASSARTSGSYTDTQYF.